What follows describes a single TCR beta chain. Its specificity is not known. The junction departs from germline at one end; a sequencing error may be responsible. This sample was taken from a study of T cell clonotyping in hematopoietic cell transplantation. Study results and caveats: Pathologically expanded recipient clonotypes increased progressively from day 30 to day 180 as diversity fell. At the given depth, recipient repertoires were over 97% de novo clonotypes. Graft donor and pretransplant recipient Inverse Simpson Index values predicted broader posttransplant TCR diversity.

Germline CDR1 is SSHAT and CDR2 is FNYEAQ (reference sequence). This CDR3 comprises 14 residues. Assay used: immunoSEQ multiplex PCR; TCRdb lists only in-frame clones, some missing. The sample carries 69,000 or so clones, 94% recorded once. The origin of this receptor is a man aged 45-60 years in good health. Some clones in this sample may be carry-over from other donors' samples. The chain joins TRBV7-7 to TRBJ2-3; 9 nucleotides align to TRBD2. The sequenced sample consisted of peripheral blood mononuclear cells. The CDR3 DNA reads TGTGCTAGCAGCTCGGGCGGGGGGGCTGATACGCAGTATTTT. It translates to CASSSGGGADTQYF.